These 6 T cell receptor beta chains came from one sample sequenced in a study of T cells expressing NK-cell markers. Each CDR3 protein gets one entry in TCRdb, which reprocessed the 5' RACE reads and gives no DNA. The sample table includes 550,000 to 600,000 distinct CDR3 sequences. Source material: blood T cells: a sorted CD56 or NKG2C T cell subset, CD4+ or CD8+ T cells, or bulk PBMC T cells (not recorded which). These receptors were taken from a man aged 18 to 30 in good health.

The chain uses TRBV7-9 and TRBJ1-4; the D call from TCRdb, TRBD1, cannot be confirmed without DNA. The CDR3 has 14 residues. CDR1 is SEHNR, CDR2 FQNEAQ, per germline (reference sequence). CDR3 in amino acids: CASSAKWGAEKLFF.

V and J are TRBV5-1 and TRBJ1-1; TCRdb calls TRBD1, which cannot be checked without DNA. This CDR3 has 14 amino acids. Germline values: CDR1 SGHRS, CDR2 YFSETQ. CDR3 sequence: CASSDLGQLGEAFF.

The chain employs TRBV3-1 and TRBJ1-1; absent DNA, TCRdb's TRBD1 call cannot be checked. Germline V lookup: CDR1 LGHDT, CDR2 YNNKEL (reference sequence). This CDR3 is built from 14 residues. CDR3 region: CASSDPYRATEAFF.

The chain recombines TRBV4-1 with TRBJ1-4. Germline CDR1 reads MGHRA; CDR2 reads YSYEKL. This CDR3 region has 14 residues. The CDR3 protein is CASSQVSTGEKLFF.

V is TRBV4-3 and J is TRBJ2-7. This CDR3 is 13 amino acids long. From germline, CDR1 is LGHNA and CDR2 YSLEER. CDR3 loop: CASSQDRLVEQYF.

The chain joins TRBV14 to TRBJ1-2. The CDR3 runs to 13 residues. The germline CDR1 and CDR2 sequences are SGHDN and FVKESK. CDR3 amino acids: CASSQTYSYGYTF.